Described below is a single T cell receptor (beta chain) sequence and its context. The data originate from a study of blood T cell repertoires in COVID-19. For the study at large: The study drew acute and convalescent COVID-19 samples from the United States, Italy and Spain.

TCRdb's table, derived via immunoSEQ multiplex PCR, lists solely in-frame clones and lacks some. The table lists some 350,000 clones, over 70% of them singletons, with around 5% in the top ten. Study members were between about 18 and 95 years old and lived in approximately 25 US regions. Clinical history reported by participants formed the basis on which cohorts were assigned. Cohort 3 donors counted as recovered after two negative PCRs, clearance, or resolved symptoms. The sequenced material came from PBMCs or T cells enriched from blood (not recorded which). This TCR came from a man aged 25 to 45 who had recovered from COVID-19.

Here the CDR3 DNA reads TGTGCCAGCAGTAAACAGGGGTTCGATGAGCAGTTCTTC. Amino acids: CASSKQGFDEQFF. The chain employs TRBV25-1 and TRBJ2-1, with 7 bases that match TRBD1. The CDR3 has 13 amino acids. Germline-derived CDR1 and CDR2 are MGHDK and SYGVNS. Losses at the gene ends were 5 bases for V and 8 bases for J; bases not matched to a gene: 6.